A selection of T cell receptor beta chains follows, all from one sample in a study of blood T cell repertoires in COVID-19. This table comes from immunoSEQ multiplex PCR, and its TCRdb copy is limited to in-frame clones, with some not included. This sample has roughly 180,000 clones, with approximately 88% found just once. Sequenced material: PBMCs or T cells enriched from blood (not recorded which). These receptor sequences come from a woman between 55 and 75 years old who had recovered from COVID-19. The CDR3 runs from the conserved cysteine through the conserved F or W. The D gene is left open where the match is weak. Expanded clones are given a class, and other clones once, few, many or no size at all.

abundance	v_gene	d_gene	j_gene	CDR3nt	CDR3aa
.	TRBV2	.	TRBJ2-3	TGTGCCAGCAGTCGAACCACTGACACAGATACGCAGTATTTT	CASSRTTDTDTQYF
once	TRBV3-1/TRBV3-2	.	TRBJ2-1	TGTGCCAGCAGCCAAGGCCGTTACGCAGGCCATGAGCAGTTCTTC	CASSQGRYAGHEQFF
.	TRBV28	.	TRBJ1-5	TGTGCCAGCAATCCCCCGGGGGGGGCGAACGAGCCCCAGCATTTT	CASNPPGGANEPQHF
.	TRBV24-1	TRBD1	TRBJ2-5	TGTGCCACCAGTGAGTTGACAGGGAGAGAAGAGACCCAGTACTTC	CATSELTGREETQYF
.	TRBV16	TRBD1	TRBJ1-1	TGTGCCAGCAGCCAATTCAGGGGGACTGAAGCTTTCTTT	CASSQFRGTEAFF
.	TRBV28	.	TRBJ1-5	TGTGCCAGCAGTTTACTCAGGTATAGCAATCAGCCCCAGCATTTT	CASSLLRYSNQPQHF
.	TRBV18	.	TRBJ1-2	TGTGCCAGCTCACCACCAGGGGTCTCAAACTATGGCTACACCTTC	CASSPPGVSNYGYTF
.	TRBV5-4	TRBD1	TRBJ1-2	TGTGCCAGCAGCTTTGGACAGGACTATGGCTACACCTTC	CASSFGQDYGYTF
.	TRBV5-1	.	TRBJ1-2	TGCGCCAGCAGCTTCTCACCGACAGGCTTCTCCGGCTACACCTTC	CASSFSPTGFSGYTF
.	TRBV6-1	TRBD1	TRBJ2-7	TGTGCCAGCAGTTTAAACAGGGGTTCCTACGAGCAGTACTTC	CASSLNRGSYEQYF
.	TRBV5-1	TRBD1	TRBJ2-7	TGCGCCAGCAGCCGGACAGGGACCGCCGAGCAGTACTTC	CASSRTGTAEQYF
.	TRBV5-1	TRBD2	TRBJ2-1	TGCGCCAGCAGCTTAGGACTAGCGGGAGGAGGCAATGAGCAGTTCTTC	CASSLGLAGGGNEQFF
.	TRBV18	TRBD1	TRBJ2-5	TGTGCCAGCTCACCAGCAGGGGGCAGTGGGGAGACCCAGTACTTC	CASSPAGGSGETQYF